This TCR beta chain appears in the sequencing data of a study of naive and memory T cell subsets. Study-level findings and limits: Over 90% of naive TCR sequences appeared only once, unlike memory subsets.

The CDR3 extends over 14 amino acids. Germline CDR1 SEHNR, CDR2 FQNEAQ (reference sequence). In the case of this clonotype: The target antigen is unknown. At one end, the junction sequence differs from germline, possibly due to a read error.

An equimolar mix of two oligonucleotides served as the beta constant-region primer for TRBC1 and TRBC2. TCRdb reanalysed the UMI-ligation and nested PCR reads using MiXCR and keeps one entry per CDR3 protein. This table holds approximately 140,000 distinct CDR3 sequences, 15% to 20% found once. The specimen sequenced was naive CD4+ T cells from blood. The receptor was derived from a human donor in good health. The chain uses TRBV7-9 and TRBJ2-7; 7 bases are shared with TRBD2. The CDR3 here is CASSLSGASHEQYF. CDR3 nucleotides: TGTGCCAGCAGCTTGAGCGGGGCCTCCCACGAGCAGTACTTC.